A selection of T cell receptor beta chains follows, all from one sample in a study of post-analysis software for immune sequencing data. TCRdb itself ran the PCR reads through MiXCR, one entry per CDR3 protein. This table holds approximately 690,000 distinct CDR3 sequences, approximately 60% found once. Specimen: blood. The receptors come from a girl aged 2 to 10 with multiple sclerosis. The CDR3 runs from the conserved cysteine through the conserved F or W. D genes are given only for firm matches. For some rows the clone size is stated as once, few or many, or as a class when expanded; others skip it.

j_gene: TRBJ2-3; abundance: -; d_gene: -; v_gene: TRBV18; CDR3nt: TGTGCCAGCTCACCGGCGGGACAAATCGGAAAAACGCAGTATTTT; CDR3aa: CASSPAGQIGKTQYF
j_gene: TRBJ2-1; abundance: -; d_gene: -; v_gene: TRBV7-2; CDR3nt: TGTGCCAGCAGCCACGGGGGAAGTGCCTACAATGAGCAGTTCTTC; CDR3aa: CASSHGGSAYNEQFF
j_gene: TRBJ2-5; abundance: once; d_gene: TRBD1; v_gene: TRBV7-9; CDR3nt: TGTGCCAGCAGCGAGACAGGGTTAGAAGAGACCCAGTACTTC; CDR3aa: CASSETGLEETQYF
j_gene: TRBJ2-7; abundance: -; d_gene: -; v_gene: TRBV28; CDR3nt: TGTGCCAGCCAAAGTCCGGGATCCAGTTCCTACGAGCAGTACTTC; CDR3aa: CASQSPGSSSYEQYF
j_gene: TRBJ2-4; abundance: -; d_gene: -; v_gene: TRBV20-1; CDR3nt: TGCAGTGCTAGGGACCCGGGAAACATTCAGTACTTC; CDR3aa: CSARDPGNIQYF
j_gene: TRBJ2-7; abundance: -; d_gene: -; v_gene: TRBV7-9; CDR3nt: TGTGCCAGCAGCCCCCTTTCTGGGTTGAGCGTCTACGAGCAGTACTTC; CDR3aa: CASSPLSGLSVYEQYF
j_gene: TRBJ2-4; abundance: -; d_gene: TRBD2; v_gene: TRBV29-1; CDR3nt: TGCAGCGTCCGGGAGATGACTCGACTAGCGGGGGAATCGAACATTCAGTACTTC; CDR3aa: CSVREMTRLAGESNIQYF
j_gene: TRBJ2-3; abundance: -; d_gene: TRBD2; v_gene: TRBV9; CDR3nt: TGCGCCATCCCGCCTGATAGCGGGATTACAGATACGCAGTATTTT; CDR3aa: CAIPPDSGITDTQYF
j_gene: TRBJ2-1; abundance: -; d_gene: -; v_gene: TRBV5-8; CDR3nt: TGTGCCAGCAGCTCAACCAGGTTCTTC; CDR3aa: CASSSTRFF
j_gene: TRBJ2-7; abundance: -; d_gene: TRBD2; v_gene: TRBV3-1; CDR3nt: TGTGCCAGCAGCCAAGAACTAGCGGGAGGCCTTTACGAGCAGTACTTC; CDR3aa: CASSQELAGGLYEQYF
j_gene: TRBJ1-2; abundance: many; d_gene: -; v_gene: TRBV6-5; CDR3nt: TGTGCCAGCAGCCCTAGGACGGATTATGGCTACACCTTC; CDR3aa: CASSPRTDYGYTF
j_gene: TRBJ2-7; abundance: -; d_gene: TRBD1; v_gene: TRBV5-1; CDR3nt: TGCGCCAGCAGCTGGGGACAGGCGGTCTACGAGCAGTACTTC; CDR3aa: CASSWGQAVYEQYF
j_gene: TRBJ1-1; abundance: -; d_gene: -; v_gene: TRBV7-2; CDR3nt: TGTGCCAGCAGCTTAACGCCAGGGTCCGAAGCTTTCTTT; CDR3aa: CASSLTPGSEAFF
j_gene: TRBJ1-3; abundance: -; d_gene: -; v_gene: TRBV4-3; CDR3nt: TGCGCCAGCAGCCAAGATCGAAAAGTCTTCGGAAACACCATATATTTT; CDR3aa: CASSQDRKVFGNTIYF
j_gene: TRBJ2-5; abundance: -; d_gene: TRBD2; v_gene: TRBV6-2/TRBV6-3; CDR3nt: TGTGCCAACATCCGGGGGGGACAACTAGAGACCCAGTACTTC; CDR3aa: CANIRGGQLETQYF
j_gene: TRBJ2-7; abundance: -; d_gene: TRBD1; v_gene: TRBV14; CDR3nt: TGTGCCAGCAGCCTGTGGATTGGGACAGGCCTGCTCGAGCAGTACTTC; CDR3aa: CASSLWIGTGLLEQYF
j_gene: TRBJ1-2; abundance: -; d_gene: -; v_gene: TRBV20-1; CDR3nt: TGCAGTGCTAGAGATCAACAGTTCTATGGCTACACCTTC; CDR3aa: CSARDQQFYGYTF
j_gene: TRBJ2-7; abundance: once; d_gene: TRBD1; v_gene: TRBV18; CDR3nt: TGTGCCAGCTCAACACCGACAGGGGAAGGCGAGCAGTACTTC; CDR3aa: CASSTPTGEGEQYF
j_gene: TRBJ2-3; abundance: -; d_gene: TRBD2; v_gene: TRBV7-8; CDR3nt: TGTGCCAGCAGCTTAACTAGCGGGGAAAGTTATACGCAGTATTTT; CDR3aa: CASSLTSGESYTQYF
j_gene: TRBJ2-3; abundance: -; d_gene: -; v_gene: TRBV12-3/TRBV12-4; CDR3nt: TGTGCCAGCAGTTCTACCGGGACCCCCGCGGATACGCAGTATTTT; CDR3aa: CASSSTGTPADTQYF
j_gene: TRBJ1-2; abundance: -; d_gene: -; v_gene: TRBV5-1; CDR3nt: TGCGCCAGCAGCTTGGAGGCCCCGGGTCAGGACTATGGCTACACCTTC; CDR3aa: CASSLEAPGQDYGYTF
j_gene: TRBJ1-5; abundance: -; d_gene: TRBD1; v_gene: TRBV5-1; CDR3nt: TGCGCCAGCAGATTGGGACAGTCGGATCAGCCCCAGCATTTT; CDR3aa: CASRLGQSDQPQHF
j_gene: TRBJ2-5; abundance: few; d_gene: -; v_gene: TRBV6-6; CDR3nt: TGTGCCAGCAGTTCCTCCCCGACATGGGGAGAGACCCAGTACTTC; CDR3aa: CASSSSPTWGETQYF
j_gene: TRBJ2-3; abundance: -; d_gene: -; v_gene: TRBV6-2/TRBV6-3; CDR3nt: TGTGCCAGCGCCTCGGGAGATGCGCAGTATTTT; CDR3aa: CASASGDAQYF
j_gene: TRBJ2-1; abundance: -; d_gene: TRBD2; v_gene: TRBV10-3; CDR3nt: TGCGCCATCAGGCCAGCGGGAGGAAAGAATGAGCAGTTCTTC; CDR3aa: CAIRPAGGKNEQFF
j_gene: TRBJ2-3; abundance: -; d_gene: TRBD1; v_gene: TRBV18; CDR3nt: TGTGCCAGCTCACCCCGACAGGGGGGTGTAACCACAGATACGCAGTATTTT; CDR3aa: CASSPRQGGVTTDTQYF
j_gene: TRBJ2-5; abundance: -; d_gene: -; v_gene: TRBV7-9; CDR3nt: TGTGCCAGCAGCTTACCATTCGACAGACCTTTGTACTTC; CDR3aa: CASSLPFDRPLYF
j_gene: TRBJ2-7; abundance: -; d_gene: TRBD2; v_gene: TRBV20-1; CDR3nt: TGCAGTGCAACTCAGACCGGGACTAGCAACGGCGAGCAGTACTTC; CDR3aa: CSATQTGTSNGEQYF
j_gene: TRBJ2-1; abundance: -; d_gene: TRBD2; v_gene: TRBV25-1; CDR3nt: TGTGCCAGCGGGGTGGTAGCGGGAGGCTATGAGCAGTTCTTC; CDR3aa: CASGVVAGGYEQFF
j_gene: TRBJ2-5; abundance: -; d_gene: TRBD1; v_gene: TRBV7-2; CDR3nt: TGTGCCAGCACCACCTCAGGGGGCGCGGGAGAGACCCAGTACTTC; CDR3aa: CASTTSGGAGETQYF
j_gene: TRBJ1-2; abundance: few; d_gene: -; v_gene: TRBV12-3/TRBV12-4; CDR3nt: TGTGCCAGCAGTTCTTCATACTATGGCTACACCTTC; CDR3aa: CASSSSYYGYTF
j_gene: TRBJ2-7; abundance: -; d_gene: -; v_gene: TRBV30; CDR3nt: TGTGCCTGGGGGCCTTGGGAGGCCTACGAGCAGTACTTC; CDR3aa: CAWGPWEAYEQYF
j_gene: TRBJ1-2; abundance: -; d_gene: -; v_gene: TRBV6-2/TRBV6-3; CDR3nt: TGTGCCAGCAGCCAACAGGGAATGACCTATGGCTACACCTTC; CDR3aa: CASSQQGMTYGYTF
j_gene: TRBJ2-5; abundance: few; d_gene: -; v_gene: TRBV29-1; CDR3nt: TGCAGCGTTGTAAAGGCTGGGGGGGAGACCCAGTACTTC; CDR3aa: CSVVKAGGETQYF
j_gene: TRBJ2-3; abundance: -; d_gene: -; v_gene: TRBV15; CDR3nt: TGTGCCACCAGCGTCTCCCGGGACTCCCCAGATACGCAGTATTTT; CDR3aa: CATSVSRDSPDTQYF
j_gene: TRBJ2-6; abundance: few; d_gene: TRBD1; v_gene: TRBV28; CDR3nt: TGTGCCAGCAGTTTAGGGCAGGGGGTCACTGGGGCCAACGTCCTGACTTTC; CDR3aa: CASSLGQGVTGANVLTF
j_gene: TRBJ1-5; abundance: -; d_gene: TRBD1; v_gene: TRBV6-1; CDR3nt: TGTGCCAGCAGTGGCGCAAACCTCCCGGGACAGTATAGCAATCAGCCCCAGCATTTT; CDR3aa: CASSGANLPGQYSNQPQHF
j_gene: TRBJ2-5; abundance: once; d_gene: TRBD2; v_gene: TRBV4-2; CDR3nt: TGTGCCAGCAGCCAAGAAGGGGACTATCAAGAGACCCAGTACTTC; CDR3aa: CASSQEGDYQETQYF
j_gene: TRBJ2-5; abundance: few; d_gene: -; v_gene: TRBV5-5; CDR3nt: TGTGCCAGCAGCTTGGAGCACTGGGAGACCCAGTACTTC; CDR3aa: CASSLEHWETQYF
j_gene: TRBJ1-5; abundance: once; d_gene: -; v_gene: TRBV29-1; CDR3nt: TGCAGCGTTGGGGGTGGGGATCAGCCCCAGCATTTT; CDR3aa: CSVGGGDQPQHF
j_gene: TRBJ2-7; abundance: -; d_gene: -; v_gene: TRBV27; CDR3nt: TGTGCCAGCAGTTTATCGAGGGGACCCTACGAGCAGTACTTC; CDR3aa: CASSLSRGPYEQYF
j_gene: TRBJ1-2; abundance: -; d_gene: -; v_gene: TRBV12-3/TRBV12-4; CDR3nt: TGTGCCAGCAGCCCAAGGACAGCGTTCTATGGCTACACCTTC; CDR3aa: CASSPRTAFYGYTF
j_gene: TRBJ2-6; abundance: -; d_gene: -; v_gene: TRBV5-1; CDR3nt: TGCGCCAGCAGCTGGGGCCGGGGCTCTGGGGCCAACGTCCTGACTTTC; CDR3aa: CASSWGRGSGANVLTF
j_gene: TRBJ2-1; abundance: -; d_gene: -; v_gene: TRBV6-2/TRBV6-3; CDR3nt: TGTGCCAGCAGTTACTCGGAGCGGCGGTCCTACAATGAGCAGTTCTTC; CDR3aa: CASSYSERRSYNEQFF
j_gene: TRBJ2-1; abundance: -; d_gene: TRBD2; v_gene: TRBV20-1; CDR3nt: TGCAGTGCTAGGGGGCGGCTAGCGGACTACAATGAGCAGTTCTTC; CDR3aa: CSARGRLADYNEQFF
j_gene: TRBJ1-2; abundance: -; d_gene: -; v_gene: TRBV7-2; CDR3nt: TGTGCCAGCAGCTTAGGGATGACAGGTCATGGCTACACCTTC; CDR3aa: CASSLGMTGHGYTF
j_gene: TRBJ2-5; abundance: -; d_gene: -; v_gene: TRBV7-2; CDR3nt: TGTGCCAGCAGCTCATCGGGCCAAAGGGGAGAGACCCAGTACTTC; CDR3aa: CASSSSGQRGETQYF
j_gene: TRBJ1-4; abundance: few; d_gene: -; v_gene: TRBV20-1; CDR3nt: TGCAGTGCTAGAGTAGTTGGGGGAGAAAAACTGTTTTTT; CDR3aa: CSARVVGGEKLFF
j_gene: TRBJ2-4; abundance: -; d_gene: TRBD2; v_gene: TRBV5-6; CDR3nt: TGTGCCAGCAGCTGGCGGGGGAACATTCAGTACTTC; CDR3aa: CASSWRGNIQYF
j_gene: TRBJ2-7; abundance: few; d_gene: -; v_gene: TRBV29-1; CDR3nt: TGCAGCGTTGAATTACAGGGAAATCGGGAGCAGTACTTC; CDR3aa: CSVELQGNREQYF
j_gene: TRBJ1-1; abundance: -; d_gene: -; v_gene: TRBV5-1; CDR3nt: TGCGCCAGCAGCAGTGTGAGCGGGGAAGCTTTCTTT; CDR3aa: CASSSVSGEAFF
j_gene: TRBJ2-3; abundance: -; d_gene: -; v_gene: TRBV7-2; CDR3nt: TGTGCCAGCAGCTTGCATATTACTAGCACAGATACGCAGTATTTT; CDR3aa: CASSLHITSTDTQYF
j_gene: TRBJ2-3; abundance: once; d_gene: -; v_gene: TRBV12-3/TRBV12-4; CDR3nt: TGTGCCAGCAGTCCGGTCGGACAGACTAGCACAGATACGCAGTATTTT; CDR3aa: CASSPVGQTSTDTQYF
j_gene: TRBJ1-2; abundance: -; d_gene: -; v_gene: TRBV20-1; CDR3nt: TGCAGTGTGCGGGCAGGCCCCACTTATGGCTACACCTTC; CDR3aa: CSVRAGPTYGYTF